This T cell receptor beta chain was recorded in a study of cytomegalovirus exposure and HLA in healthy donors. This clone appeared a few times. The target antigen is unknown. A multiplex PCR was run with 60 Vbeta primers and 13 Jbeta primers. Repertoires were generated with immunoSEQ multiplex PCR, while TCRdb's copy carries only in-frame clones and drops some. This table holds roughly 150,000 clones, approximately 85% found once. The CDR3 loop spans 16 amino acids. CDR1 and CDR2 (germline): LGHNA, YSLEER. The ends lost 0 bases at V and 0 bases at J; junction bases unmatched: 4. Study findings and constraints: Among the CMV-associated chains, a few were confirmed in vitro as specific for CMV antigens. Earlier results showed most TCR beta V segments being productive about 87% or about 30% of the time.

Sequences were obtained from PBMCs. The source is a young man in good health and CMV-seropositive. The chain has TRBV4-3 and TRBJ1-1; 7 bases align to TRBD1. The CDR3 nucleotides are TGCGCCAGCAGCCAAGATCACAGGGGTCTGAACACTGAAGCTTTCTTT. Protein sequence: CASSQDHRGLNTEAFF.